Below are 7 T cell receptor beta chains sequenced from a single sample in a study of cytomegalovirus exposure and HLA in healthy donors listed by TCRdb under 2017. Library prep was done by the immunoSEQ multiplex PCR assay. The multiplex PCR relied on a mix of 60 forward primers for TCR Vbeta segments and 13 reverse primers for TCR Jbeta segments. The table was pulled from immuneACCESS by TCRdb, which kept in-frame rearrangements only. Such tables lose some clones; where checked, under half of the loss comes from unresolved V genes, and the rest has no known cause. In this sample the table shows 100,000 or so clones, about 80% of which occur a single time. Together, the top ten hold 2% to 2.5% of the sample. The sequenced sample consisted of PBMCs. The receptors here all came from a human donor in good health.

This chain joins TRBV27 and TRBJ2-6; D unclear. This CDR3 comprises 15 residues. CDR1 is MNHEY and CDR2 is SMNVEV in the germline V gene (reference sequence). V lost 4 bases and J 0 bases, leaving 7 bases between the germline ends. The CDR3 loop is CASSSQISGANVLTF. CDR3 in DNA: TGTGCCAGCAGTTCCCAAATCTCTGGGGCCAACGTCCTGACTTTC.

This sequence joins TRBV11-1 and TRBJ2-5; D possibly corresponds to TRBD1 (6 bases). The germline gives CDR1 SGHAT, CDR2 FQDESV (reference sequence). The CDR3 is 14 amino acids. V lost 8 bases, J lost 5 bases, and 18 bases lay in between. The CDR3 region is CASGGLGSKETQYF. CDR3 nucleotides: TGTGCCAGCGGGGGCTTGGGATCAAAGGAGACCCAGTACTTC.

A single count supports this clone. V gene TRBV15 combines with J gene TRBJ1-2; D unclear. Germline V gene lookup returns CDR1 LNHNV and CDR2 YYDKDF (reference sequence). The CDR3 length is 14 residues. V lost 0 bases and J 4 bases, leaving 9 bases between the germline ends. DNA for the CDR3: TGTGCCACCAGCAGAGATCGGGAGTCCTATGGCTACACCTTC. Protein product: CATSRDRESYGYTF.

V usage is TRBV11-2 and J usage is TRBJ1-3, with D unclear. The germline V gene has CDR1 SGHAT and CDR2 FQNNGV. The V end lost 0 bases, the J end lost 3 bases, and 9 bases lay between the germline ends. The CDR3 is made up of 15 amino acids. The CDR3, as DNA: TGTGCCAGCAGCTTAGACCTCGGGGTTGGAAACACCATATATTTT. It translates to CASSLDLGVGNTIYF. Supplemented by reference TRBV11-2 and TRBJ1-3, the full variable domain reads EAGVAQSPRYKIIEKRQSVAFWCNPISGHATLYWYQQILGQGPKLLIQFQNNGVVDDSQLPKDRFSAERLKGVDSTLKIQPAKLEDSAVYLCASSLDLGVGNTIYFGEGSWLTVV.

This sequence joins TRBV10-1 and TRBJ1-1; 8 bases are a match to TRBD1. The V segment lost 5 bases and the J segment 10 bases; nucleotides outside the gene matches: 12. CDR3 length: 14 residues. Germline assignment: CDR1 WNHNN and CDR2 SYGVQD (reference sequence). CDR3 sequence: CASSWDRPTKGAFF. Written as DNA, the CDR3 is TGCGCCAGCAGTTGGGACAGGCCGACTAAGGGAGCTTTCTTT.

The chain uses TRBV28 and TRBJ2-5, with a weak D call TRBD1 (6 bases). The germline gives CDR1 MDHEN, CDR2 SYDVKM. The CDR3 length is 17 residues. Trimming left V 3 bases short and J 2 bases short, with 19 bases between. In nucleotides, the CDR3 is TGTGCCAGCAGTTTGGCAGTGACAGGACTCCTACAAGAGACCCAGTACTTC. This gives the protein CASSLAVTGLLQETQYF.

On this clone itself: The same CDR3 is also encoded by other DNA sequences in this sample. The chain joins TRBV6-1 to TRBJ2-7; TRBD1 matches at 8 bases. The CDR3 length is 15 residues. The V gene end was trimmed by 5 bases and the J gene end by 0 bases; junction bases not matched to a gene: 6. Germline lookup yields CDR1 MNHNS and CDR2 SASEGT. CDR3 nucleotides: TGTGCCAGCAGTCCCGGGACAGGAAGCTCCTACGAGCAGTACTTC. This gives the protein CASSPGTGSSYEQYF.